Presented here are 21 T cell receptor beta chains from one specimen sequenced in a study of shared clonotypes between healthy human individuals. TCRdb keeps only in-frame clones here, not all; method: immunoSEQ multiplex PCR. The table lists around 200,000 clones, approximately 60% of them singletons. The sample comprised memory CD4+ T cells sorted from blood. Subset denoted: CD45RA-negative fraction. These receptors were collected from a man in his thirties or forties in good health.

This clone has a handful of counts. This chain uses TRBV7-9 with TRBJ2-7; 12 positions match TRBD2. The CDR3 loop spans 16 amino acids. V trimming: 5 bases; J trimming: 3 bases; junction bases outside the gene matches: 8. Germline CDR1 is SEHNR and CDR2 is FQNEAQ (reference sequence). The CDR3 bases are TGTGCCAGCAGCACCTTAACTAGCGGGAGGCTCTACGAGCAGTACTTC. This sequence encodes CASSTLTSGRLYEQYF.

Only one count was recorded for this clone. The CDR3 loop reads CASKVGQGGNYEQYF. The CDR3, as DNA: TGTGCCAGCAAGGTTGGACAGGGTGGAAACTACGAGCAGTACTTC. This chain uses TRBV2 with TRBJ2-7; 8 nucleotides agree with TRBD1. CDR1 SNHLY and CDR2 FYNNEI come from the germline V gene. Trimming at V came to 7 bases and at J to 3 bases, leaving 11 bases not matched to a gene. The CDR3 loop spans 15 amino acids.

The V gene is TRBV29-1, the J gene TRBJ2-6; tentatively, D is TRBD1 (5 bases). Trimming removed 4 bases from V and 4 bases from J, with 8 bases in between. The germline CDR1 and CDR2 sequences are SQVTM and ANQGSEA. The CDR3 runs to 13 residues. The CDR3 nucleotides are TGCAGCGTTGGGGGCAACGGGGCCAACGTCCTGACTTTC. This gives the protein CSVGGNGANVLTF. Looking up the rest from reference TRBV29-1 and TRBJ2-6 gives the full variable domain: SAVISQKPSRDICQRGTSLTIQCQVDSQVTMMFWYRQQPGQSLTLIATANQGSEATYESGFVIDKFPISRPNLTFSTLTVSNMSPEDSSIYLCSVGGNGANVLTFGAGSRLTVL.

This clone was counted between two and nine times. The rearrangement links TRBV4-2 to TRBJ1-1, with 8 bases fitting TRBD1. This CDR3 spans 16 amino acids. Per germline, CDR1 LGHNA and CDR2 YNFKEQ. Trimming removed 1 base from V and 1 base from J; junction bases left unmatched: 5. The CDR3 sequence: CASSQGGQGSNTEAFF. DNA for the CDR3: TGTGCCAGCAGCCAAGGAGGACAGGGCTCGAACACTGAAGCTTTCTTT.

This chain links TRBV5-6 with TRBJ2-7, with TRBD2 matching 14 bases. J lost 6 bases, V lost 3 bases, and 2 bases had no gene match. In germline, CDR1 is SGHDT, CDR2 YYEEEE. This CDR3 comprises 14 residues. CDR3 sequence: CASSSGLAGVEQYF. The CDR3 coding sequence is TGTGCCAGCAGCTCGGGACTAGCGGGAGTCGAGCAGTACTTC.

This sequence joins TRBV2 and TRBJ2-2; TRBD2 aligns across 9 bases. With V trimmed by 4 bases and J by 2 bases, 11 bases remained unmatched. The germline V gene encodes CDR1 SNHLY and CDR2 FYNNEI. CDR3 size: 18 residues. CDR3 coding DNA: TGTGCCAGCAGTGCGGCTAGCGGGACCCGACGCAACACCGGGGAGCTGTTTTTT. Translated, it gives CASSAASGTRRNTGELFF.

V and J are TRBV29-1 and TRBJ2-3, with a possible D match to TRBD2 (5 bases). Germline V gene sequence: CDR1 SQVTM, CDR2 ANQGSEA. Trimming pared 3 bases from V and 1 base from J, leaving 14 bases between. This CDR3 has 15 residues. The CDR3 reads CSVDRGGPGTDTQYF. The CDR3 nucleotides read TGCAGCGTTGATAGAGGCGGGCCAGGCACAGATACGCAGTATTTT.

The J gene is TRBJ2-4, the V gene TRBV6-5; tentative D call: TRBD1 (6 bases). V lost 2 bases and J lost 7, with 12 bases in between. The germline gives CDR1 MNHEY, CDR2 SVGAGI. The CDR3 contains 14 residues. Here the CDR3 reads CASSYNPQGNIQYF. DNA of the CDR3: TGTGCCAGCAGTTACAATCCGCAGGGGAACATTCAGTACTTC.

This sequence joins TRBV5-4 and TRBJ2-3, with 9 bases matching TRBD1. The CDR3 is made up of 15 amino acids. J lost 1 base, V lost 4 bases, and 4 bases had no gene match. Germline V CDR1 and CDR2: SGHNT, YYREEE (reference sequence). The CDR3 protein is CASSLGQGRTDTQYF. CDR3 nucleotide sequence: TGTGCCAGCAGCCTCGGACAGGGGCGCACAGATACGCAGTATTTT.

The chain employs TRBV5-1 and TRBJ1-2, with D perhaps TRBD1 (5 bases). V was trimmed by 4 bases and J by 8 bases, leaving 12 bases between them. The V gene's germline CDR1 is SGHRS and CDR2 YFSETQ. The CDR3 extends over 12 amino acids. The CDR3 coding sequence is TGCGCCAGCAGCCAGGACAAGGCAGGCTACACCTTC. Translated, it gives CASSQDKAGYTF.

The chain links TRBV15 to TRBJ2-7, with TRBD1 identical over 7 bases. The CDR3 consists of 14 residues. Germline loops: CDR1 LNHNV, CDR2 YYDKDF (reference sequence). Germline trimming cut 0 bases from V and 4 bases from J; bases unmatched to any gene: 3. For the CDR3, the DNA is TGTGCCACCAGCAGAGATACCAGGGGGTACGAGCAGTACTTC. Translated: CATSRDTRGYEQYF.

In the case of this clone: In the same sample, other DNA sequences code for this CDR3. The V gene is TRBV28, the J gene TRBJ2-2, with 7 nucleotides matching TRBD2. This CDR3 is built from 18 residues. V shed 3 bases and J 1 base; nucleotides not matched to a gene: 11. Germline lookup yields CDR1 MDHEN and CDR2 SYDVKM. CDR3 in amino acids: CASSFLFRGRGNTGELFF. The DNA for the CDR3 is TGTGCCAGCAGTTTTCTCTTCCGGGGGAGGGGGAACACCGGGGAGCTGTTTTTT.

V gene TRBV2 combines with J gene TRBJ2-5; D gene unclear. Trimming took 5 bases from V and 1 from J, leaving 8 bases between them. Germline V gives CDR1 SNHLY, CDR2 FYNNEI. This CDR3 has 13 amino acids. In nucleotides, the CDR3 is TGTGCCAGCAGTAAGAACAGCCAAGAGACCCAGTACTTC. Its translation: CASSKNSQETQYF.

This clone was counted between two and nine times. The CDR3: CASSLERNEQFF. CDR3 DNA: TGTGCCAGCAGCTTAGAACGAAATGAGCAGTTCTTC. The V gene is TRBV7-2, the J gene TRBJ2-1, with D unclear. Trimming pared 1 base from V and 7 bases from J, leaving 5 bases between. The CDR3 has 12 amino acids. The V gene's germline CDR1 is SGHTA and CDR2 FQGNSA.

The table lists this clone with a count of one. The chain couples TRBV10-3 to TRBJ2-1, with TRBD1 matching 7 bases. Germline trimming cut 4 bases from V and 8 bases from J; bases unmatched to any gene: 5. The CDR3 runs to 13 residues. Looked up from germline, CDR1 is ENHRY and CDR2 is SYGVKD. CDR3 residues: CAISGTGGYEQFF. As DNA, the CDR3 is TGTGCCATCAGTGGGACAGGAGGATATGAGCAGTTCTTC.

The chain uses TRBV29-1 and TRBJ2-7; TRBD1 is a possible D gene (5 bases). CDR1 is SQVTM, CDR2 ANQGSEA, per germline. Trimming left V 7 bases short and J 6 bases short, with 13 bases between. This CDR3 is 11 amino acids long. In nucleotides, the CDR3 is TGCAGCGGTGCTTACAGGTCCGAGCAGTACTTC. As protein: CSGAYRSEQYF.

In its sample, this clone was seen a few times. CDR3 protein: CASSYLTGTDTQYF. CDR3 coding DNA: TGTGCCAGCAGTTATTTGACGGGCACAGATACGCAGTATTTT. J is TRBJ2-3 and V is TRBV2; no definite D call. Germline lookup yields CDR1 SNHLY and CDR2 FYNNEI. Trimming pared 5 bases from V and 1 base from J, leaving 10 bases between. The CDR3 is 14 residues long.

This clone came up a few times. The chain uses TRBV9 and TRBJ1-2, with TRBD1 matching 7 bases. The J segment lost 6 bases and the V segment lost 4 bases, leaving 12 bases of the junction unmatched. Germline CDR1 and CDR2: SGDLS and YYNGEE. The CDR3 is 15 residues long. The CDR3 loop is CASSPRQGLWDGYTF. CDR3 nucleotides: TGTGCCAGCAGCCCCCGACAGGGACTTTGGGATGGCTACACCTTC.

The CDR3 reads CASSQRESGELFF. CDR3 in DNA: TGTGCCAGCAGCCAGCGGGAGAGCGGGGAGCTGTTTTTT. V usage is TRBV9 and J usage is TRBJ2-2; 8 nucleotides match TRBD2. Trimming at V came to 4 bases and at J to 7 bases, leaving 3 bases not matched to a gene. Germline CDR1 and CDR2: SGDLS and YYNGEE. This CDR3 region has 13 residues.

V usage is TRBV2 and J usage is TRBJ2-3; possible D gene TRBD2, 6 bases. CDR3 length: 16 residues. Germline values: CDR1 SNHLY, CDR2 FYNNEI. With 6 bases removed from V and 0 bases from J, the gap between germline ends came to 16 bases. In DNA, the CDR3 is TGTGCCAGCAGGCTATATGGCGGGACTAGCACAGATACGCAGTATTTT. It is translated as CASRLYGGTSTDTQYF. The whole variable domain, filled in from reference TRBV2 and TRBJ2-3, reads EPEVTQTPSHQVTQMGQEVILRCVPISNHLYFYWYRQILGQKVEFLVSFYNNEISEKSEIFDDQFSVERPDGSNFTLKIRSTKLEDSAMYFCASRLYGGTSTDTQYFGPGTRLTVL.

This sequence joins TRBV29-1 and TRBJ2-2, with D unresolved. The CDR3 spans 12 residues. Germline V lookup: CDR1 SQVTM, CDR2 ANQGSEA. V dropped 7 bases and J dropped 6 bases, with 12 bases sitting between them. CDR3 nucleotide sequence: TGCAGCGCCTCCCCCGAAGCCGGGGAGCTGTTTTTT. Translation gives CSASPEAGELFF.